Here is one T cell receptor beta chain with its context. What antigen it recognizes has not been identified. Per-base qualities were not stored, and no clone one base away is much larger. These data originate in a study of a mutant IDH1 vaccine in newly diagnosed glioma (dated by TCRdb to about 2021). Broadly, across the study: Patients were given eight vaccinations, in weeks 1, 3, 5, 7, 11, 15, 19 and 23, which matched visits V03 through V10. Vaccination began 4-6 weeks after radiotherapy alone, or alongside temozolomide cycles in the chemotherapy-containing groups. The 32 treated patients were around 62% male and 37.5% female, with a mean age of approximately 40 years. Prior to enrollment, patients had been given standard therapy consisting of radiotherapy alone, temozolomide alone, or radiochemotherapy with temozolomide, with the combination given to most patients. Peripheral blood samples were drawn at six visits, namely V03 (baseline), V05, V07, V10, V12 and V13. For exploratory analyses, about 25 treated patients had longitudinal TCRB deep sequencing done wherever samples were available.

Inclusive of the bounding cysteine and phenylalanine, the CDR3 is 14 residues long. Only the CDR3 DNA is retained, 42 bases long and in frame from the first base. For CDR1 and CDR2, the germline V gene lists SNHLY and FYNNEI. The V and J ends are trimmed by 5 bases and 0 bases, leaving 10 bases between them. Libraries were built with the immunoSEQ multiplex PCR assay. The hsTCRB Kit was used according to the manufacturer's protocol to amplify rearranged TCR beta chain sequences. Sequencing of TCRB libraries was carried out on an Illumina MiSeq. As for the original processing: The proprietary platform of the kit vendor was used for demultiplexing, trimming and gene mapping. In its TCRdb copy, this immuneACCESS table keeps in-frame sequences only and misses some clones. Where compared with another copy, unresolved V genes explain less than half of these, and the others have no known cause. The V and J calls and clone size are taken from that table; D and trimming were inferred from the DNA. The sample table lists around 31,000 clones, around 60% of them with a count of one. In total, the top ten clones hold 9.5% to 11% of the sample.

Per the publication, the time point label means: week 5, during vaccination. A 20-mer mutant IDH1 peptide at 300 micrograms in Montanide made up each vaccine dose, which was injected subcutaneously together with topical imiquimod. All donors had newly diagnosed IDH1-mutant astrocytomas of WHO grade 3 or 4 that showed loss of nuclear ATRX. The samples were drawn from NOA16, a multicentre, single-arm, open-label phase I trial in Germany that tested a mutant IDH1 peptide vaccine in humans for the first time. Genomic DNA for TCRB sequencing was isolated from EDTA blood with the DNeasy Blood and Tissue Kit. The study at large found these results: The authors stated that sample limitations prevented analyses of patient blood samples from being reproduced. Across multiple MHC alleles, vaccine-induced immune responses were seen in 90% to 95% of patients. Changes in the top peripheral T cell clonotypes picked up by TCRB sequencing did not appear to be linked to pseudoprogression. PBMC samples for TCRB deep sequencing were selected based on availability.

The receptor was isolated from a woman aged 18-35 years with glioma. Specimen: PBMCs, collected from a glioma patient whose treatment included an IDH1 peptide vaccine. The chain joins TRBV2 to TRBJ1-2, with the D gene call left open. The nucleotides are TGTGCCAGCAGTTACGTAGTAGCTAACTATGGCTACACCTTC. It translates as CASSYVVANYGYTF.